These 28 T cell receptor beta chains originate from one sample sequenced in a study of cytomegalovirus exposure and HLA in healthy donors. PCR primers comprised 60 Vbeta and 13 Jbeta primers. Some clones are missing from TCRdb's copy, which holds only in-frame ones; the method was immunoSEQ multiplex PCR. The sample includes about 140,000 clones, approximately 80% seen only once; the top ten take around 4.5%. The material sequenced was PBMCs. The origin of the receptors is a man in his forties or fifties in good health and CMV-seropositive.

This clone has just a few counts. The CDR3, as DNA: TGTGCCATCAACCGGGACATCAATCAGCCCCAGCATTTT. Its protein is CAINRDINQPQHF. The chain carries TRBV10-3 and TRBJ1-5; D possibly corresponds to TRBD1 (6 bases). Germline lookup yields CDR1 ENHRY and CDR2 SYGVKD. The CDR3 consists of 13 residues. Between the trimmed V and J ends, which lost 7 bases and 3 bases, there was a span of 10 bases.

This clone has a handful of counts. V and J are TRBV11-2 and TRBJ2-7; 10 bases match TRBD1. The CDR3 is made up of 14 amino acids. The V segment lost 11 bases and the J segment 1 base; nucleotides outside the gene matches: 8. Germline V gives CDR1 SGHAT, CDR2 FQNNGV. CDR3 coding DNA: TGTGCCGGGGCCGGGACAGGGGAATCCTACGAGCAGTACTTC. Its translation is CAGAGTGESYEQYF.

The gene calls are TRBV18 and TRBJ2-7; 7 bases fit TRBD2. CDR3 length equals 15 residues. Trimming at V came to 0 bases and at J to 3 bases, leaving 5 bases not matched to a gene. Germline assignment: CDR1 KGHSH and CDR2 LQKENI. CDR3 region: CASSPPASGGYEQYF. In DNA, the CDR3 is TGTGCCAGCTCACCACCGGCTAGCGGAGGCTACGAGCAGTACTTC.

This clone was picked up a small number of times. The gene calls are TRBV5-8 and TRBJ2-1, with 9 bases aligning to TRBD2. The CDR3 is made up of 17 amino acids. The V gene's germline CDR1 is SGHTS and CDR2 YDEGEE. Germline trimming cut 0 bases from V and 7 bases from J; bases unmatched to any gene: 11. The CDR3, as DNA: TGTGCCAGCAGCTTGGTGGTTCGCGGGAGGGCCTCGAATGAGCAGTTCTTC. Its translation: CASSLVVRGRASNEQFF.

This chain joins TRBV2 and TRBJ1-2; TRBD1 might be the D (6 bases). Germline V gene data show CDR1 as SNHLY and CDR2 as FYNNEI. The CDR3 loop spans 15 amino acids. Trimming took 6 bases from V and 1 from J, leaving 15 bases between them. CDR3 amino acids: CASSPTGTNNYGYTF. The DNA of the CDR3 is TGTGCCAGCAGCCCTACAGGGACTAATAACTATGGCTACACCTTC.

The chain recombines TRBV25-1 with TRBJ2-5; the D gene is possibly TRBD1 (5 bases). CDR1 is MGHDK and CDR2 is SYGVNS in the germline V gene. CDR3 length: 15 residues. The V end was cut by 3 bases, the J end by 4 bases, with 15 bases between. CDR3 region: CASSDDLGRGETQYF. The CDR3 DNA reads TGTGCCAGCAGTGACGACCTAGGAAGGGGAGAGACCCAGTACTTC.

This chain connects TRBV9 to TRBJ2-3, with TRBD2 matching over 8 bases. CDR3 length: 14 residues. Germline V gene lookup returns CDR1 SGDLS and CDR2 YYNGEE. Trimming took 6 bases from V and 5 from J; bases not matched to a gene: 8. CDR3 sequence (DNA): TGTGCCAGCACCCAGCGGGAGTGGGGAGATACGCAGTATTTT. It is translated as CASTQREWGDTQYF. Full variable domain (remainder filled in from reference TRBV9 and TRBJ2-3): DSGVTQTPKHLITATGQRVTLRCSPRSGDLSVYWYQQSLDQGLQFLIQYYNGEERAKGNILERFSAQQFPDLHSELNLSSLELGDSALYFCASTQREWGDTQYFGPGTRLTVL.

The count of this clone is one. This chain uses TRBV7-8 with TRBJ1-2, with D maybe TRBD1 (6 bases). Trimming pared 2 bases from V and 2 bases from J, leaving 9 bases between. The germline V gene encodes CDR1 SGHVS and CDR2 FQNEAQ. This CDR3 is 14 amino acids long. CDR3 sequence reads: CASSLNRANYGYTF. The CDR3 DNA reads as TGTGCCAGCAGCTTAAACAGGGCGAACTATGGCTACACCTTC. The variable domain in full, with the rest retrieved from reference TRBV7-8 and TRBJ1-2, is GAGVSQSPRYKVAKRGQDVALRCDPISGHVSLFWYQQALGQGPEFLTYFQNEAQLDKSGLPSDRFFAERPEGSVSTLKIQRTQQEDSAVYLCASSLNRANYGYTFGSGTRLTVV.

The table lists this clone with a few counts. The CDR3 loop is CASTWTGESNEQFF. For the CDR3, the DNA is TGCGCCAGCACGTGGACAGGGGAGAGCAATGAGCAGTTCTTC. The rearrangement uses TRBV10-2 and TRBJ2-1; 9 nucleotides match TRBD1. From germline, CDR1 is WSHSY and CDR2 SAAADI. The CDR3 consists of 14 residues. With V trimmed by 7 bases and J by 6 bases, 7 bases remained unmatched.

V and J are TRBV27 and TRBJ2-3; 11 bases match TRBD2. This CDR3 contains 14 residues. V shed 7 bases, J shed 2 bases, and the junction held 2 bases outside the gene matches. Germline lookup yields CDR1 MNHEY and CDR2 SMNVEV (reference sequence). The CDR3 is CASMTSGVTDTQYF. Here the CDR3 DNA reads TGTGCCAGCATGACTAGCGGGGTCACAGATACGCAGTATTTT.

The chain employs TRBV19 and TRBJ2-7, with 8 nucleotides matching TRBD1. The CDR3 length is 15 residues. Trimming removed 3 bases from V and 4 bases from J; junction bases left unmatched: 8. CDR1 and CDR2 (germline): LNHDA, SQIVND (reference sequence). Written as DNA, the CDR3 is TGTGCCAGTAGTATGGCGGCAGGGGGCTTTTACGAGCAGTACTTC. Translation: CASSMAAGGFYEQYF.

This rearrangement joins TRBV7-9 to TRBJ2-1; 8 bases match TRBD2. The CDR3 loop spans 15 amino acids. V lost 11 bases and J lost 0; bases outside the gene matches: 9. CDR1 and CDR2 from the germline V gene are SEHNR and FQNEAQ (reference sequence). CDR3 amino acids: CAGGSGDLSYNEQFF. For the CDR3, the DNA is TGTGCCGGGGGTAGCGGGGACCTCTCCTACAATGAGCAGTTCTTC.

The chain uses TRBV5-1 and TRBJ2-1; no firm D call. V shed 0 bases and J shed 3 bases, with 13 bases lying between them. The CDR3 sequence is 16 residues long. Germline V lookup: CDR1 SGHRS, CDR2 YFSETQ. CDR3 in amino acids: CASSLDPRRYYNEQFF. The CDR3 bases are TGCGCCAGCAGCTTGGACCCTCGGCGGTACTACAATGAGCAGTTCTTC.

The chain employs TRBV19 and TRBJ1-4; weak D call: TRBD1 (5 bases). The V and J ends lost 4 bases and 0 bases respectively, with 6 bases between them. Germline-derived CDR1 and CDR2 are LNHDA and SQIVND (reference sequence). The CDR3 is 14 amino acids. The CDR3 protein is CASSKQATNEKLFF. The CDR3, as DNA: TGTGCCAGTAGTAAACAGGCAACTAATGAAAAACTGTTTTTT.

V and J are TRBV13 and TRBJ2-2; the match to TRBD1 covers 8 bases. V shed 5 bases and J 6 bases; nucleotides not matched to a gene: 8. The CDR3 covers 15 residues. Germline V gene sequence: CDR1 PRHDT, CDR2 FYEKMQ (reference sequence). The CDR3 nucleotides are TGTGCCAGCAGCCCCTCGGACAGGGTGCCCGGGGAGCTGTTTTTT. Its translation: CASSPSDRVPGELFF.

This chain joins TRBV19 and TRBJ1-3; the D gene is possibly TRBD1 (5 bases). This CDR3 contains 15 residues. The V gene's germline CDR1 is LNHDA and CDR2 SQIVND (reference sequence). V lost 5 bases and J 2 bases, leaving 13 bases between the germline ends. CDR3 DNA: TGTGCCAGTAGTTTTACAGGCCCCCCTGGAAACACCATATATTTT. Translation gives CASSFTGPPGNTIYF. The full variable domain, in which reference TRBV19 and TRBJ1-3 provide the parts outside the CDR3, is DGGITQSPKYLFRKEGQNVTLSCEQNLNHDAMYWYRQDPGQGLRLIYYSQIVNDFQKGDIAEGYSVSREKKESFPLTVTSAQKNPTAFYLCASSFTGPPGNTIYFGEGSWLTVV.

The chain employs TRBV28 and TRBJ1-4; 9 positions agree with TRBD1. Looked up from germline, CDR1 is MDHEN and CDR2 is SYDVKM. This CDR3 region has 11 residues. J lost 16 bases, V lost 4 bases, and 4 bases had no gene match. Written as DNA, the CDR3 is TGTGCCAGCAGTTCCCGGGACAGGGAGTTTTTT. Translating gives CASSSRDREFF.

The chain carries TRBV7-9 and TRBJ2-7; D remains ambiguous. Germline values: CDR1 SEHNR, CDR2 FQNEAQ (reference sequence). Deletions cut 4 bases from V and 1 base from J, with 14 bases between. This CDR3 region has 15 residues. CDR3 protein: CASSSKNVTSYEQYF. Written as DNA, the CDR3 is TGTGCCAGCAGCTCGAAGAACGTAACTTCCTACGAGCAGTACTTC. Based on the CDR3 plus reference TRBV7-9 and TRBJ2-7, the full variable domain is DTGVSQNPRHKITKRGQNVTFRCDPISEHNRLYWYRQTLGQGPEFLTYFQNEAQLEKSRLLSDRFSAERPKGSFSTLEIQRTEQGDSAMYLCASSSKNVTSYEQYFGPGTRLTVT.

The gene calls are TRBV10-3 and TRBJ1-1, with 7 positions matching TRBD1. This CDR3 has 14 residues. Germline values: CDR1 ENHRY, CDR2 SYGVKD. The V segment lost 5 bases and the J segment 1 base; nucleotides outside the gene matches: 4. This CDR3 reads CAISYRGENTEAFF. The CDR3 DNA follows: TGTGCCATCAGTTACAGGGGCGAGAACACTGAAGCTTTCTTT.

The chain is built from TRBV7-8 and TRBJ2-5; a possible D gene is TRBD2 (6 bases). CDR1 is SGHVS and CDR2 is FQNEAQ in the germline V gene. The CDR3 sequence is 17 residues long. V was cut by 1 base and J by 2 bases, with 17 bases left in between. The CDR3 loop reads CASSLGRQSGPQETQYF. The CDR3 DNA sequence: TGTGCCAGCAGCTTAGGAAGACAGAGCGGGCCTCAAGAGACCCAGTACTTC.

CDR3 DNA sequence: TGTGCCAGCAGCTTGGGGGACAGGGGTTCTAATGAAAAACTGTTTTTT. This sequence encodes CASSLGDRGSNEKLFF. The chain carries TRBV5-6 and TRBJ1-4; 10 bases agree with TRBD1. Germline CDR1 SGHDT, CDR2 YYEEEE. This CDR3 has 16 amino acids. J lost 3 bases, V lost 0 bases, and 2 bases had no gene match.

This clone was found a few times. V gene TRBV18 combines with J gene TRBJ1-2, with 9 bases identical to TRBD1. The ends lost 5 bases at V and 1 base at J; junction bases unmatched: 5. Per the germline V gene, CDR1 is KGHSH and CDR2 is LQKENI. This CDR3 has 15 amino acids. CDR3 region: CASSDTGGNNYGYTF. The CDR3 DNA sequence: TGTGCCAGCTCAGATACAGGGGGCAATAACTATGGCTACACCTTC.

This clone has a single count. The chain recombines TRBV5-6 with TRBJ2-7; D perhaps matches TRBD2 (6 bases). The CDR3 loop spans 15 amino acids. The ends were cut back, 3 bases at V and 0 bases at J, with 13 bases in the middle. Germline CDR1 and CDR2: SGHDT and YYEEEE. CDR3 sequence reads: CASSSGTWGSYEQYF. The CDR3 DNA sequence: TGTGCCAGCAGCTCCGGGACTTGGGGCTCCTACGAGCAGTACTTC.

DNA for the CDR3: TGTGCCAGTAGTATGGCCGGGATCAACTATGGCTACACCTTC. Amino acid sequence: CASSMAGINYGYTF. The rearrangement joins TRBV19 to TRBJ1-2; no firm D call. Looked up from germline, CDR1 is LNHDA and CDR2 is SQIVND (reference sequence). Trimming cost V 3 bases and J 2 bases, with 10 bases left between them. The CDR3 sequence is 14 residues long.

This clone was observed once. In DNA, the CDR3 is TGTGCCAGTAGTACGGACAGTCGCGGAGCCAAAAACATTCAGTACTTC. The encoded protein is CASSTDSRGAKNIQYF. This rearrangement joins TRBV19 to TRBJ2-4; tentative D call: TRBD1 (6 bases). The V and J ends lost 4 bases and 0 bases respectively, with 13 bases between them. The CDR3 has 16 amino acids. Germline CDR1 LNHDA, CDR2 SQIVND (reference sequence).

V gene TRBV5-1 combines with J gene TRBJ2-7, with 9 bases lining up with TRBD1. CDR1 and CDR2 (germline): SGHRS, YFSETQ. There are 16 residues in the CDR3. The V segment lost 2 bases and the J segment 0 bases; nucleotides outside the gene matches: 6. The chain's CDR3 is CASSLFGQGSSYEQYF. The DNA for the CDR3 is TGCGCCAGCAGCTTATTTGGACAGGGGAGCTCCTACGAGCAGTACTTC.

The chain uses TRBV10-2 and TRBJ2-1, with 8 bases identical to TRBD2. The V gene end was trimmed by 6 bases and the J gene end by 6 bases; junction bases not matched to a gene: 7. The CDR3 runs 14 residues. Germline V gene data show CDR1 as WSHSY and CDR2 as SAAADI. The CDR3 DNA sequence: TGCGCCAGCAGGAGCCGGGGGGGCCCCAATGAGCAGTTCTTC. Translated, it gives CASRSRGGPNEQFF.

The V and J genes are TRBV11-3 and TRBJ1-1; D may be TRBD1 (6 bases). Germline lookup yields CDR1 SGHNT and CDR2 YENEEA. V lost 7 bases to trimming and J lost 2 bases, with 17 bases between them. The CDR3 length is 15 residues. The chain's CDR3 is CASKGGGRRNTEAFF. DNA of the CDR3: TGTGCCAGCAAAGGGGGGGGGCGAAGAAACACTGAAGCTTTCTTT.